One sample yielded the 15 T cell receptor beta chains listed below, sequenced in a study of blood T cells in healthy people across ages. A J-beta primer mix and a sample-barcoded 5' primer were used in a second PCR of roughly 6 to 11 cycles. One entry per CDR3 protein results from TCRdb running MiXCR on the 5' RACE reads. The table shows about 1.1 million distinct CDR3 sequences, with more than 30% occurring only once. Sequencing input: blood. These receptors originate from a young man in good health.

The genes are TRBV28 and TRBJ2-7, with D possibly matching TRBD1 (5 bases). Trimming left V 5 bases short and J 7 bases short, with 21 bases between. CDR3 length: 15 residues. Per the germline V gene, CDR1 is MDHEN and CDR2 is SYDVKM. The CDR3 loop is CASSPPRAWGYEQYF. CDR3 coding DNA: TGTGCCAGCAGTCCACCTCGAGCTTGGGGCTATGAGCAGTACTTC.

With respect to this clonotype: Given a much more abundant clone one base away, this may be a read error. V usage is TRBV25-1 and J usage is TRBJ1-6; D unclear. Looked up from germline, CDR1 is MGHDK and CDR2 is SYGVNS. Trimming stripped 0 bases from V and 10 bases from J, with 10 bases between. The CDR3 has 14 amino acids. This CDR3 reads CASSEYNTKSPLHF. The CDR3 DNA reads as TGTGCCAGCAGTGAATACAACACTAAGTCACCCCTCCACTTT.

This clonotype has a count of ten or more. CDR3 DNA: TGTGCCAGCAGTTTAAACGGACAGCAAGAGACCCAGTACTTC. Amino acid sequence: CASSLNGQQETQYF. The rearrangement links TRBV27 to TRBJ2-5; maybe TRBD1 (6 bases). Trimming left V 2 bases short and J 2 bases short, with 9 bases between. The CDR3 extends over 14 amino acids. Germline V gene data show CDR1 as MNHEY and CDR2 as SMNVEV (reference sequence).

In regard to this clonotype: This may arise from a read error, as a much more abundant clone is one base away. V is TRBV29-1 and J is TRBJ2-5, with a tentative D call TRBD1 (7 bases). This CDR3 has 11 residues. Trimming removed 7 bases at V and 11 bases at J, with 17 bases between. CDR1 is SQVTM and CDR2 is ANQGSEA in the germline V gene. For the CDR3, the DNA is TGCAGCGCTGAGTCCAGGGGGGTGCAGTACTTC. As protein: CSAESRGVQYF.

This clonotype was detected a few times. The chain recombines TRBV12-3 or TRBV12-4 with TRBJ1-1, with 8 bases that match TRBD1. The V and J ends lost 6 bases and 3 bases, in that order; junction bases with no gene match: 3. This CDR3 contains 13 residues. The DNA for the CDR3 is TGTGCCAGCAGCCGGGGACAGGACACTGAAGCTTTCTTT. It is translated as CASSRGQDTEAFF.

The DNA of the CDR3 is TGCAGTGCTATCCCATATGATACGCAGTATTTT. This sequence encodes CSAIPYDTQYF. The chain recombines TRBV20-1 with TRBJ2-3; no firm D call. This CDR3 contains 11 residues. Trimming stripped 4 bases from V and 6 bases from J, with 8 bases between. The germline V gene has CDR1 DFQATT and CDR2 SNEGSKA (reference sequence).

J is TRBJ2-3 and V is TRBV10-3; D is perhaps TRBD2 (6 bases). The V and J ends lost 2 bases and 3 bases respectively, with 9 bases between them. The CDR3 contains 14 residues. The germline V gene has CDR1 ENHRY and CDR2 SYGVKD. This CDR3 reads CAISERRETDTQYF. The CDR3 DNA reads TGTGCCATCAGTGAGAGGAGGGAAACAGATACGCAGTATTTT.

V usage is TRBV6-5 and J usage is TRBJ2-1, with TRBD2 matching 7 bases. Trimming took 2 bases from V and 2 from J; bases not matched to a gene: 3. CDR1 and CDR2 (germline): MNHEY, SVGAGI. The length of the CDR3 is 15 residues. DNA for the CDR3: TGTGCCAGCAGTTACCAAGCGGGAACCTACAATGAGCAGTTCTTC. It yields the protein CASSYQAGTYNEQFF.

This clonotype was seen a handful of times. V and J are TRBV5-1 and TRBJ2-6; possibly TRBD2 for D (6 bases). Per the germline V gene, CDR1 is SGHRS and CDR2 is YFSETQ. The V and J ends lost 0 bases and 2 bases respectively, with 9 bases between them. The CDR3 spans 16 residues. CDR3 in amino acids: CASSLADYAGANVLTF. Here the CDR3 DNA reads TGCGCCAGCAGCTTGGCGGACTATGCTGGGGCCAACGTCCTGACTTTC.

The chain uses TRBV29-1 and TRBJ1-1; D not certain. Looked up from germline, CDR1 is SQVTM and CDR2 is ANQGSEA. V was clipped by 7 bases and J by 9 bases, with 18 bases between them. This CDR3 region has 12 residues. The CDR3 coding sequence is TGCAGCGGGGGTGGGTTGGATACTAAAGCTTTCTTT. This sequence encodes CSGGGLDTKAFF.

The chain has TRBV10-3 and TRBJ1-2, with 10 bases identical to TRBD1. Germline V gene sequence: CDR1 ENHRY, CDR2 SYGVKD. There are 15 residues in the CDR3. Unmatched junction bases numbered 5, after V lost 3 bases and J lost 4 bases. In DNA form, the CDR3 reads TGTGCCATCAGTGACATGACAGGGGGCTTCTATGGCTACACCTTC. Translation: CAISDMTGGFYGYTF.

The chain has TRBV20-1 and TRBJ1-2; D is uncertain. Germline V lookup: CDR1 DFQATT, CDR2 SNEGSKA (reference sequence). The CDR3 length is 14 residues. The CDR3 DNA is TGCAGCGCCCAGAAGAGGGTTTTAGACTATGGCTACACCTTC. This gives the protein CSAQKRVLDYGYTF.

This chain's CDR3 is CAFRTGWATGELFF. The CDR3 nucleotides are TGTGCCTTCCGGACAGGATGGGCCACCGGGGAGCTGTTTTTT. The chain is built from TRBV10-3 and TRBJ2-2; 7 positions match TRBD1. The CDR3 has 14 amino acids. J was trimmed by 4 bases and V by 11 bases; bases with no gene match: 10. Germline values: CDR1 ENHRY, CDR2 SYGVKD.

The chain joins TRBV9 to TRBJ2-5; no clear D gene. V was cut by 0 bases and J by 3 bases, with 6 bases left in between. Germline V lookup: CDR1 SGDLS, CDR2 YYNGEE. The CDR3 totals 13 residues. CDR3 DNA sequence: TGTGCCAGCAGCGTAGACATGGAAGAGACCCAGTACTTC. Translation gives CASSVDMEETQYF.

This clonotype came up a few times. This chain links TRBV6-6 with TRBJ1-4; perhaps TRBD1 as D (5 bases). Per germline, CDR1 MNHNY and CDR2 SVGAGI (reference sequence). This CDR3 has 15 amino acids. V was clipped by 7 bases and J by 6 bases, with 18 bases between them. CDR3 DNA: TGTGCCAGCACTTTAAGAGGAGGGGAGGATGAAAAACTGTTTTTT. Amino acid sequence: CASTLRGGEDEKLFF.